The 5 T cell receptor beta chains in this list originate from one sample, sequenced in a study of T-cell memory formation after mild COVID-19. TCRdb itself ran the 5' RACE reads through MiXCR, one entry per CDR3 protein. The sample records around 250,000 distinct CDR3 sequences, roughly 17% being singletons. Material: PBMCs or a T cell subset sorted from them (not recorded which). The receptors were sampled from a young man who had mild COVID-19 (a few samples of this study predate the infection). Cell type and time point are not known.

The chain joins TRBV6-5 to TRBJ2-1; either TRBD1 or TRBD2 may supply D (5 bases each). V lost 0 bases to trimming and J lost 9 bases, with 12 bases between them. Germline loops: CDR1 MNHEY, CDR2 SVGAGI. The CDR3 runs 14 residues. The CDR3 sequence is CASSYSFGDGEQFF. The CDR3 nucleotides are TGTGCCAGCAGTTACTCCTTTGGGGACGGTGAGCAGTTCTTC.

This chain connects TRBV12-3 or TRBV12-4 to TRBJ2-7; the D is unclear. The germline V and J ends were trimmed by 3 bases and 4 bases, with 10 bases remaining between them. The CDR3 consists of 13 residues. The CDR3, as DNA: TGTGCCAGCAGTTTCGTCGGCCATTACGAGCAGTACGTC. Protein product: CASSFVGHYEQYV.

This clonotype was seen ten or more times. CDR3 sequence reads: CASSPTVAGGYTF. CDR3 bases: TGCGCCAGCAGCCCGACCGTTGCTGGTGGCTACACCTTC. The rearrangement uses TRBV4-3 and TRBJ1-2; D uncertain. The CDR3 totals 13 residues. V lost 4 bases, J lost 7 bases, and 13 bases lay in between. Germline CDR1 LGHNA, CDR2 YSLEER.

V gene TRBV6-1 combines with J gene TRBJ1-2, with D perhaps matching TRBD1 (6 bases). Looked up from germline, CDR1 is MNHNS and CDR2 is SASEGT. The germline V and J ends were trimmed by 6 bases and 4 bases, with 9 bases remaining between them. CDR3 size: 12 residues. The chain's CDR3 is CASRGQFYGYTF. DNA for the CDR3: TGTGCCAGCAGAGGACAGTTCTATGGCTACACCTTC.

The rearrangement uses TRBV6-2 or TRBV6-3 and TRBJ2-2; D possibly uses TRBD1 or TRBD2 (5 bases each). The germline V and J ends were trimmed by 0 bases and 1 base, with 12 bases remaining between them. Germline V CDR1 and CDR2: MNHEY, SVGEGT. The CDR3 is 17 amino acids. Here the CDR3 DNA reads TGTGCCAGCAGTTACTCGGGACCTGTAGTGAACACCGGGGAGCTGTTTTTT. It specifies CASSYSGPVVNTGELFF.